Sequencing of this TCR beta chain was carried out in a study of T cells in Graves' hyperthyroidism and ophthalmopathy. Whole-study findings and limits: Patients with ophthalmopathy were separated from those with stable hyperthyroidism by a 13 V-J model.

The investigators amplified TCR beta CDR3 regions from RNA transcripts. HTBI primers were the set used in a first-round RT-PCR of the TCR CDR3. TCRdb re-derived calls from the multiplex PCR reads in MiXCR, one entry per CDR3 protein. Of about 610,000 distinct CDR3 sequences listed, around 15% are singletons. V was cut by 3 bases and J by 2 bases, with 10 bases left in between. The CDR3 is made up of 15 amino acids. Germline V lookup: CDR1 LNHDA, CDR2 SQIVND (reference sequence). To note about this clonotype: What it binds is unknown.

Exclusion of a patient resulted from uncontrolled infection, other autoimmune disease, pregnancy or lactation. An approximately 10 ml volume of fresh peripheral blood provided the PBMCs. The TCR was taken from a woman in her forties with Graves' ophthalmopathy. This sequence joins TRBV19 and TRBJ1-4, with a weak D call TRBD1 (5 bases). Input material: blood. CDR3 sequence (DNA): TGTGCCAGTAGTATCGGGGGGAGGACTAATGAAAAACTGTTTTTT. Residues: CASSIGGRTNEKLFF. The entire variable domain, with the rest obtained from reference TRBV19 and TRBJ1-4, is as follows: DGGITQSPKYLFRKEGQNVTLSCEQNLNHDAMYWYRQDPGQGLRLIYYSQIVNDFQKGDIAEGYSVSREKKESFPLTVTSAQKNPTAFYLCASSIGGRTNEKLFFGSGTQLSVL.